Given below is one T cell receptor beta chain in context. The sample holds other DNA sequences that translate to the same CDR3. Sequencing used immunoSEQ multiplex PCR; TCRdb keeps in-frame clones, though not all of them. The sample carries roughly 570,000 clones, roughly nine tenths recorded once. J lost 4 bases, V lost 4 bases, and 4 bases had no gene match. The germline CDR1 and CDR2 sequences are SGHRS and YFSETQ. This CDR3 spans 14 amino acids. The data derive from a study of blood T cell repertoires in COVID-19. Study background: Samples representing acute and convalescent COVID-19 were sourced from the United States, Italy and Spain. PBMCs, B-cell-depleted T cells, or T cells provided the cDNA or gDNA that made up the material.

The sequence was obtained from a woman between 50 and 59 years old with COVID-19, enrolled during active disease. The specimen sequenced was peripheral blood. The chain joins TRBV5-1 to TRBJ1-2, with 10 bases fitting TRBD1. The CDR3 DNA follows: TGCGCCAGCAGCGGGGGACAGGGGATCTATGGCTACACCTTC. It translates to CASSGGQGIYGYTF. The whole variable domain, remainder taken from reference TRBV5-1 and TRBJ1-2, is KAGVTQTPRYLIKTRGQQVTLSCSPISGHRSVSWYQQTPGQGLQFLFEYFSETQRNKGNFPGRFSGRQFSNSRSEMNVSTLELGDSALYLCASSGGQGIYGYTFGSGTRLTVV.